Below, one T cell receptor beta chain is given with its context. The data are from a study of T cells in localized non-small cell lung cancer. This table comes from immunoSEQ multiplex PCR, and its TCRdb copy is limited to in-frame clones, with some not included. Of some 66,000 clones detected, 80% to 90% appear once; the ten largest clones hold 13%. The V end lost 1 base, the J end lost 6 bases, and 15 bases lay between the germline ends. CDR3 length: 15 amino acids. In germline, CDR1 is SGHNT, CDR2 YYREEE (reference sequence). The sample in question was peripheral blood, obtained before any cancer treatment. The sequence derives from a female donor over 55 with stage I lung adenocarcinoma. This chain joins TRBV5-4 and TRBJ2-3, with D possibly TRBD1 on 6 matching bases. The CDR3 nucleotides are TGTGCCAGCAGCTTGCTTCGGACAGAAGGGGATACGCAGTATTTT. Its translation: CASSLLRTEGDTQYF.